These T cell receptor delta chains were read from a single sample in a study of gamma-delta T cells after stem cell transplantation. TCRdb reapplied CATT to the RT-PCR reads. Among around 2,200 delta-chain clones listed, around 44% were seen once. Sequenced material: gamma-delta T cells. The receptors were gathered from a human donor. It is not recorded whose cells these are; they may come from a transplant donor. Each CDR3 is given with its conserved first and last residue.

TRDV2	TRDJ3	CACDRMGATRAWDTRQMFF
TRDV2	TRDJ1	CACDTLGMGDTIDTDKLIF
TRDV2	TRDJ1	CACDPLRTGGYWDTDKLIF
TRDV2	TRDJ1	CACDKLRALGLTDKLIF
TRDV2	TRDJ4	CACDSFMGIPTVDLIF
TRDV2	TRDJ3	CACDTITGIREGGLFDTRQMFF
TRDV2	TRDJ1	CACDTLEEDTTYTDKLIF
TRDV2	TRDJ1	CACDTILGDTVIF
TRDV2	TRDJ1	CACDTVGVTGGERERRDPDKLIF
TRDV2	TRDJ1	CACNTLGHTRRTDKLIF
TRDV2	TRDJ3	CACDLVLGTTWDTRQMFF
TRDV1	TRDJ1	CALGEPPSFLLFLGDTYTDKLIF
TRDV1	TRDJ1	CALGGSGFVRGRSGYTDKLIF
TRDV2	TRDJ1	CACDGVGASPDKLIF
TRDV2	TRDJ1	CACEALRVGDKYTDKLIF
TRDV2	TRDJ1	CACDTVSVFDKLIF
TRDV2	TRDJ1	CACDTVPSNTLVESDKLIF
TRDV2	TRDJ1	CACDTVTVRGGHLIF
TRDV2	TRDJ1	CACDTLRSGVYDRDTDKLIF
TRDV2	TRDJ1	CACDALRGLETDKLIF
TRDV2	TRDJ1	CACDYTGALQRDTDKLIF
TRDV2	TRDJ1	CACDALGGDTPNKLIF
TRDV2	TRDJ1	CACDTLVPAGSVTDKLIF
TRAV29/DV5	TRDJ1	CSVLLCSKPYVTAGWDKLIF
TRDV2	TRDJ1	CACDVLGDTRNTDKLIF
TRDV2	TRDJ1	CACDTVFSGGSQYTDKLIF
TRDV2	TRDJ1	CACINLLANRDNLIF
TRDV2	TRDJ1	CACDPVSGGPVNTDKLIF